The entry that follows covers one T cell receptor beta chain sequence. The antigen this receptor binds is unknown. No qualities accompany the bases; no much larger clone lies one base away. The data stem from a study of cytomegalovirus exposure and HLA in healthy donors (dated by TCRdb to 2016 to 2017). About the full investigation: According to a later analysis, one platform produced both the roughly 110 validation repertoires and the approximately 660 repertoires of the first cohort. The aim of the study was to test whether cataloging public T cell receptors could identify signatures of past pathogen exposure. Besides the first cohort of approximately 670 subjects, a separate validation cohort made up of 120 different subjects was used. High-throughput TCR immunosequencing, statistical association of individual TCRs with disease status, and machine learning were combined to predict cytomegalovirus infection status. General findings and caveats noted by the study authors: While some public TCRs were present in many individuals, most TCR sequences turned up only very rarely across donors. A few of the identified cytomegalovirus-associated TCR beta chains were confirmed in vitro to be specific for cytomegalovirus antigens. In both the original and validation cohorts, the classifier was reported to diagnose cytomegalovirus status with high specificity and sensitivity. The study gave a list of over 150 TCR beta chains associated with cytomegalovirus. According to the authors, the approach could potentially be generalized to other disease states and immunological phenotypes. A later analysis lacked HLA typing for the validation cohort, so it scored co-occurrence in that cohort across all 120 or so repertoires. Of the cluster scores, 90% to 95% were above 0 in a later analysis, which found that TCRs clustered in the first cohort also tended to co-occur in the approximately 110 validation repertoires.

Donors formed part of the validation cohort, which comprised about 130 subjects and was distinct from the first cohort of over 500 subjects. Library prep was done by the immunoSEQ multiplex PCR assay. From the authors' description of their analysis: A statistical classification framework was developed to diagnose cytomegalovirus status using the catalog of TCR beta chain sequences. TCRdb carries this immuneACCESS record with in-frame sequences only. Its versions omit some clonotypes, under half of them owing to an unresolved V gene in the studies checked, with the rest unexplained. Clonal size and the V and J genes are those of that table, whereas D and trimming came from the DNA. The sample table holds tens of thousands of clones, of which around 94% were seen once. The ten top clones hold 2.5% to 3.5% of the sample. The sample was PBMCs. The TCR sequence derives from a woman between 18 and 30 years old in good health and CMV-seropositive.

The DNA reads TGTGCCAGCAGCCTAGCGGGGGGGCAAGATACGCAGTATTTT. It specifies CASSLAGGQDTQYF. The sequence is built from TRBV6-4 and TRBJ2-3; 12 nucleotides in the junction match TRBD2. Reading the germline V gene gives CDR1 MRHNA and CDR2 SNTAGT. The germline V end is reduced by 6 bases and the J end by 5 bases; junction bases left unmatched: 3. The CDR3 contains 14 residues, cysteine and phenylalanine counted. The CDR3 DNA has 42 bases and is translated from base 1.